This T cell receptor beta chain was observed in a study of cytomegalovirus exposure and HLA in healthy donors. Across the study: Ancestry clustering placed around 80% of roughly 410 genotyped donors in the Caucasian-associated cluster. Study results and caveats: Presence/absence analysis assumed near-uniform sequencing depth across donors.

Germline trimming cut 3 bases from V and 9 bases from J; bases unmatched to any gene: 6. Germline V gene sequence: CDR1 SGHTA, CDR2 FQGTGA. This CDR3 comprises 14 residues. The PCR contained 60 Vbeta and 13 Jbeta primers. TCRdb keeps only in-frame clones here, not all; method: immunoSEQ multiplex PCR. The sample holds some 200,000 clones, over 60% seen once. On this clone: The antigen remains unidentified.

Specimen: PBMCs. The chain carries TRBV7-3 and TRBJ2-1; 9 bases are shared with TRBD2. The TCR comes from a man aged 35 to 55 in good health and CMV-seronegative. CDR3 bases: TGTGCCAGCAGCTTCCTAGCGGGGAGTCTTGAGCAGTTCTTC. Translation gives CASSFLAGSLEQFF.